The 7 T cell receptor beta chains reported below all come from one sample, sequenced in a study of shared clonotypes between healthy human individuals. Measured with immunoSEQ multiplex PCR; TCRdb has only the in-frame clones, and not every one. Here the sample spans about 530,000 clones, 95% to 97% being singletons. The sample comprised naive CD4+ T cells sorted from blood. Noted subset: CD45RA+ positively selected. Receptors were obtained from a woman aged 25 to 45 in good health.

The J gene is TRBJ2-5, the V gene TRBV28; 12 bases map to TRBD2. The J call is doubtful: the DNA matches TRBJ2-7 better. The CDR3 sequence is 15 residues long. The V gene's germline CDR1 is MDHEN and CDR2 SYDVKM. The CDR3 DNA sequence: TGTGCCAGCAGTACCCCTAGCGGGAGGGTATACGAGCAGTACTTC. Its translation: CASSTPSGRVYEQYF.

For the CDR3, the DNA is TGTGCCAGCAGTTTTAGGGTCGGACAGATAACGGGGAACACTGAAGCTTTCTTT. Protein product: CASSFRVGQITGNTEAFF. The chain is built from TRBV28 and TRBJ1-1; maybe TRBD1 (6 bases). The CDR3 has 18 amino acids. The germline CDR1 and CDR2 sequences are MDHEN and SYDVKM. Deletions cut 3 bases from V and 1 base from J, with 21 bases between.

This chain links TRBV19 with TRBJ1-1; D gene ambiguous. CDR1 and CDR2 from the germline V gene are LNHDA and SQIVND (reference sequence). Between the trimmed V and J ends, which lost 3 bases and 4 bases, there was a span of 12 bases. The CDR3 is 14 amino acids. The CDR3 sequence is CASSMRFRSTEAFF. The CDR3 DNA sequence: TGTGCCAGTAGTATGAGGTTCAGGTCCACTGAAGCTTTCTTT. The variable domain in full, completed from reference TRBV19 and TRBJ1-1, reads DGGITQSPKYLFRKEGQNVTLSCEQNLNHDAMYWYRQDPGQGLRLIYYSQIVNDFQKGDIAEGYSVSREKKESFPLTVTSAQKNPTAFYLCASSMRFRSTEAFFGQGTRLTVV.

CDR3 sequence reads: CSVELSRGLTGNEQFF. The CDR3 coding sequence is TGCAGCGTTGAACTCTCCCGGGGACTAACAGGGAATGAGCAGTTCTTC. The chain has TRBV29-1 and TRBJ2-1, with D possibly matching TRBD2 (7 bases). Germline V gene lookup returns CDR1 SQVTM and CDR2 ANQGSEA. The ends were cut back, 2 bases at V and 7 bases at J, with 21 bases in the middle. The CDR3 is 16 residues long.

To note about this clone: A junction end diverges from the germline sequence, so it may reflect a read error. V and J are TRBV10-3 and TRBJ2-3, with 11 nucleotides matching TRBD2. The length of the CDR3 is 17 residues. Germline values: CDR1 ENHRY, CDR2 SYGVKD. In DNA form, the CDR3 reads TGTGCCACCAGTTTAGCGGGAGGGCGGATTCAAACAGATACGCAGTATTTT. Its translation is CATSLAGGRIQTDTQYF.

The CDR3, as DNA: TGTGCCAGCAGCGGGCAAAGGACTAGCGGGAAGTACGAGCAGTACTTC. It encodes CASSGQRTSGKYEQYF. V gene TRBV5-6 combines with J gene TRBJ2-7; 12 bases are shared with TRBD2. Looked up from germline, CDR1 is SGHDT and CDR2 is YYEEEE. J gave up 4 bases and V 4 bases, and 9 bases lay outside the gene matches. The CDR3 is 16 amino acids.

V usage is TRBV5-4 and J usage is TRBJ2-5; 8 bases map to TRBD2. The CDR3 is 14 amino acids. Germline trimming cut 4 bases from V and 5 bases from J; bases unmatched to any gene: 7. Germline assignment: CDR1 SGHNT and CDR2 YYREEE (reference sequence). Here the CDR3 reads CASSLSGARETQYF. In DNA, the CDR3 is TGTGCCAGCAGCCTTAGCGGGGCCAGGGAGACCCAGTACTTC.